This T cell receptor beta chain was sequenced during a study of CD8 T cells in Susac syndrome. Study-wide background: Patients with Susac syndrome were therapy-naive, taking corticosteroids, with some also receiving intravenous immunoglobulin, or taking intravenous immunoglobulin alone at the time their blood was drawn.

Whole-study results and caveats: CD4+ T cell repertoires in Susac syndrome lacked clonal expansion.

With regard to this clonotype: The antigen is undetermined.

From germline, CDR1 is KGHSY and CDR2 FQNENV. This CDR3 spans 15 amino acids. The J segment lost 7 bases and the V segment lost 4 bases, leaving 9 bases of the junction unmatched. About 0.5 to 1 ug RNA was reverse transcribed with random hexamers. MiXCR, run by TCRdb on the immunoSEQ multiplex PCR reads, gives a single entry per CDR3 protein. The sample shows around 200,000 distinct CDR3 sequences, 95% of them seen only once. The chain couples TRBV16 to TRBJ1-5; 8 bases match TRBD1. The sequence was obtained from a human donor with Susac syndrome. Material for sequencing was CD4+ T cells from PBMCs. CDR3 coding DNA: TGTGCCAGCAGCCGTTGGACAGGGCAAGGCCAGCCCCAGCATTTT. This sequence encodes CASSRWTGQGQPQHF. The variable domain in full, completed from reference TRBV16 and TRBJ1-5, reads GEEVAQTPKHLVRGEGQKAKLYCAPIKGHSYVFWYQQVLKNEFKFLISFQNENVFDETGMPKERFSAKCLPNSPCSLEIQATKLEDSAVYFCASSRWTGQGQPQHFGDGTRLSIL.